The 20 T cell receptor beta chains below were found in one sample sequenced in a study of CD8 T cell repertoires and HIV-1 epitope variants. Repertoires were generated with immunoSEQ multiplex PCR, while TCRdb's copy carries only in-frame clones and drops some. The repertoire holds about 4,600 clones, with approximately 65% as singletons. For these TCRs, the target antigens are not known. The sample taken for sequencing was cultured CD8+ T cells derived from PBMCs. All receptors come from a male donor with HIV.

The V gene is TRBV16, the J gene TRBJ1-2; D is unresolved. The V end lost 3 bases, the J end lost 3 bases, and 14 bases lay between the germline ends. This CDR3 has 15 residues. CDR1 is KGHSY and CDR2 is FQNENV in the germline V gene. Written as DNA, the CDR3 is TGTGCCAGCAGCCATCGTGGACCTACTTACTATGGCTACACCTTC. As protein: CASSHRGPTYYGYTF.

DNA of the CDR3: TGTGCCACCAGCACGGACAGAAGCTCTGGGGCCAACGTCCTGACTTTC. This gives the protein CATSTDRSSGANVLTF. The chain joins TRBV15 to TRBJ2-6, with D possibly being TRBD1 (6 bases). From germline, CDR1 is LNHNV and CDR2 YYDKDF (reference sequence). This CDR3 is built from 16 residues. V dropped 4 bases and J dropped 0 bases, with 10 bases sitting between them.

The chain recombines TRBV7-2 with TRBJ1-3; a possible D gene is TRBD1 (5 bases). V was shortened by 1 base and J by 4 bases, with 8 bases between the two germline ends. CDR1 and CDR2 (germline): SGHTA, FQGNSA. The CDR3 runs 14 residues. The DNA of the CDR3 is TGTGCCAGCAGCTTAGGGGGCCCCGGAAACACCATATATTTT. Translating gives CASSLGGPGNTIYF.

A few counts support this clone. V gene TRBV4-2 combines with J gene TRBJ2-7; D may correspond to TRBD1 or TRBD2 (5 bases each). CDR1 is LGHNA, CDR2 YNFKEQ, per germline. The CDR3 loop spans 13 amino acids. Trimming cost V 6 bases and J 5 bases, with 14 bases left between them. The CDR3 reads CASRAGTENEQYF. The CDR3 DNA reads as TGTGCCAGCAGGGCCGGGACGGAGAACGAGCAGTACTTC.

The rearrangement uses TRBV7-9 and TRBJ2-3; 8 positions match TRBD1. V was clipped by 1 base and J by 4 bases; unmatched bases: 1. The CDR3 covers 14 residues. Germline-derived CDR1 and CDR2 are SEHNR and FQNEAQ (reference sequence). The CDR3 reads CASSLETGADTQYF. The CDR3 DNA sequence: TGTGCCAGCAGCTTAGAGACAGGGGCAGATACGCAGTATTTT.

The chain uses TRBV28 and TRBJ1-1; TRBD1 matches 7 bases. Germline assignment: CDR1 MDHEN and CDR2 SYDVKM. The CDR3 contains 12 residues. V was pared by 6 bases and J by 6 bases, with 4 bases of the junction left unmatched. The CDR3 is CASSQGTAEAFF. Here the CDR3 DNA reads TGTGCCAGCAGCCAAGGGACAGCTGAAGCTTTCTTT. The variable domain in full, with the rest retrieved from reference TRBV28 and TRBJ1-1, is DVKVTQSSRYLVKRTGEKVFLECVQDMDHENMFWYRQDPGLGLRLIYFSYDVKMKEKGDIPEGYSVSREKKERFSLILESASTNQTSMYLCASSQGTAEAFFGQGTRLTVV.

The chain uses TRBV7-8 and TRBJ2-1; possibly TRBD2 for D (5 bases). The CDR3 is 17 residues long. Deletions cut 0 bases from V and 0 bases from J, with 12 bases between. Germline V lookup: CDR1 SGHVS, CDR2 FQNEAQ. The CDR3 nucleotides are TGTGCCAGCAGCTTAGCGAGCGGATGGAGCTCCTACAATGAGCAGTTCTTC. Translating it yields CASSLASGWSSYNEQFF.

The rearrangement links TRBV4-1 to TRBJ2-7; the match to TRBD1 covers 10 bases. The CDR3 spans 15 residues. Germline loops: CDR1 MGHRA, CDR2 YSYEKL. V shed 1 base, J shed 4 bases, and the junction held 4 bases outside the gene matches. For the CDR3, the DNA is TGCGCCAGCAGCCAAGGCGACAGGGGGCATTACGAGCAGTACTTC. Translated, it gives CASSQGDRGHYEQYF.

The chain combines TRBV30 with TRBJ1-1; perhaps TRBD1 as D (6 bases). This CDR3 has 14 amino acids. Germline lookup yields CDR1 GTSNPN and CDR2 SVGIG (reference sequence). With 4 bases removed from V and 2 bases from J, the gap between germline ends came to 14 bases. CDR3 region: CAWTQGWGNTEAFF. In nucleotides, the CDR3 is TGTGCCTGGACACAGGGATGGGGAAACACTGAAGCTTTCTTT.

This chain joins TRBV19 and TRBJ2-1; D may correspond to TRBD1 or TRBD2 (5 bases each). Trimming removed 1 base from V and 8 bases from J, with 9 bases in between. The germline V gene has CDR1 LNHDA and CDR2 SQIVND (reference sequence). CDR3 size: 13 residues. CDR3 sequence: CASSIALGDEQFF. The CDR3 coding sequence is TGTGCCAGTAGTATAGCCCTGGGGGATGAGCAGTTCTTC.

This clone occurred a few times. This chain links TRBV28 with TRBJ1-5, with 7 bases aligning to TRBD1. The trim removed 6 bases at V and 3 bases at J, leaving 11 bases unmatched. This CDR3 contains 16 residues. Germline V gene data show CDR1 as MDHEN and CDR2 as SYDVKM. The CDR3 DNA reads TGTGCCAGCAGGGAACAGGGGTTGGGAAACAATCAGCCCCAGCATTTT. It translates to CASREQGLGNNQPQHF.

The rearrangement uses TRBV6-5 and TRBJ1-1; tentative D call: TRBD1 (6 bases). Trimming removed 5 bases from V and 1 base from J, with 11 bases in between. The germline gives CDR1 MNHEY, CDR2 SVGAGI. The CDR3 is made up of 14 amino acids. The CDR3 spells CASSVQGENTEAFF. The CDR3 bases are TGTGCCAGCAGTGTACAGGGCGAGAACACTGAAGCTTTCTTT.

The chain uses TRBV6-1 and TRBJ1-1; TRBD1 agrees at 7 bases. CDR3 length: 14 residues. From germline, CDR1 is MNHNS and CDR2 SASEGT. V shed 2 bases and J 8 bases; nucleotides not matched to a gene: 8. CDR3 nucleotides: TGTGCCAGCAGTGAATACCGGGACAGCCTCGAAGCTTTCTTT. Translating it yields CASSEYRDSLEAFF.

The chain uses TRBV6-1 and TRBJ1-4, with unresolved D. The germline gives CDR1 MNHNS, CDR2 SASEGT. V was cut by 0 bases and J by 8 bases, with 7 bases left in between. The length of the CDR3 is 13 residues. The CDR3 loop reads CASSEARVEKLFF. The CDR3 DNA reads as TGTGCCAGCAGTGAAGCGAGGGTCGAAAAACTGTTTTTT.

This chain links TRBV5-6 with TRBJ2-2, with D possibly being TRBD1 (5 bases). V lost 0 bases and J 5 bases, leaving 11 bases between the germline ends. The CDR3 consists of 15 residues. CDR1 is SGHDT, CDR2 YYEEEE, per germline. The CDR3 protein is CASSLAETVTGELFF. CDR3 coding DNA: TGTGCCAGCAGCTTGGCCGAGACAGTTACCGGGGAGCTGTTTTTT. The complete variable domain, with remaining parts taken from reference TRBV5-6 and TRBJ2-2, reads DAGVTQSPTHLIKTRGQQVTLRCSPKSGHDTVSWYQQALGQGPQFIFQYYEEEERQRGNFPDRFSGHQFPNYSSELNVNALLLGDSALYLCASSLAETVTGELFFGEGSRLTVL.

As concerns this clone: One junction end disagrees with the germline gene, perhaps due to a read error. V is TRBV5-1 and J is TRBJ2-3, with 7 nucleotides matching TRBD2. CDR3 length equals 16 residues. In germline, CDR1 is SGHRS, CDR2 YFSETQ. The CDR3 DNA follows: TGCGCCAGCGGCTTAGGGGAGGGCCCTGGGGCAGATACGCAGTATTTT. Protein product: CASGLGEGPGADTQYF. The variable domain in full, completed from reference TRBV5-1 and TRBJ2-3, reads KAGVTQTPRYLIKTRGQQVTLSCSPISGHRSVSWYQQTPGQGLQFLFEYFSETQRNKGNFPGRFSGRQFSNSRSEMNVSTLELGDSALYLCASGLGEGPGADTQYFGPGTRLTVL.

The V call is TRBV2, the J call TRBJ2-7; the D gene is possibly TRBD1 (5 bases). The germline V gene encodes CDR1 SNHLY and CDR2 FYNNEI. V shed 3 bases and J shed 3 bases, with 6 bases lying between them. CDR3 length equals 12 residues. This CDR3 is CASSEDNYEQYF. For the CDR3, the DNA is TGTGCCAGCAGTGAGGACAACTACGAGCAGTACTTC. The full variable domain, in which reference TRBV2 and TRBJ2-7 provide the parts outside the CDR3, is EPEVTQTPSHQVTQMGQEVILRCVPISNHLYFYWYRQILGQKVEFLVSFYNNEISEKSEIFDDQFSVERPDGSNFTLKIRSTKLEDSAMYFCASSEDNYEQYFGPGTRLTVT.

About this clone itself: At one end the junction does not follow the germline gene, possibly because of a read error. This chain links TRBV7-7 with TRBJ2-5; unclear D gene. The germline V gene encodes CDR1 SSHAT and CDR2 FNYEAQ (reference sequence). This CDR3 has 13 amino acids. The CDR3 is CASSLAIQETQYF. In nucleotides, the CDR3 is TGTGCTAGCAGCTTAGCTATACAAGAGACCCAGTACTTC.

This chain links TRBV19 with TRBJ1-6; D unresolved. CDR3 size: 15 residues. In germline, CDR1 is LNHDA, CDR2 SQIVND (reference sequence). The V and J ends lost 3 bases and 9 bases respectively, with 15 bases between them. The CDR3 DNA sequence: TGTGCCAGTAGTATTACCTTGGGATCACTTTCACCCCTCCACTTT. This sequence encodes CASSITLGSLSPLHF.

The rearrangement joins TRBV9 to TRBJ2-3; D gene ambiguous. Germline V gene sequence: CDR1 SGDLS, CDR2 YYNGEE. V was pared by 3 bases and J by 7 bases, with 9 bases between. This CDR3 has 12 amino acids. The CDR3 spells CASSADENTQYF. CDR3 nucleotide sequence: TGTGCCAGCAGCGCGGACGAAAATACGCAGTATTTT.